The present entry profiles one T cell receptor (beta chain) with its context. Its specificity is not known. The germline V gene has CDR1 KGHSH and CDR2 LQKENI. CDR3 size: 14 residues. J lost 1 base, V lost 2 bases, and 0 bases had no gene match. The data belong to a study of T cell responses to AZD1222 COVID-19 vaccine. Study-level results: Reports say nearly half of spike-specific TCRs go after unmutated variant regions. When two AZD1222 doses had been given, Spike-specific TCR breadth and depth rose.

Sequencing was performed with immunoSEQ multiplex PCR; in TCRdb, only in-frame clones are kept and a portion is missing. The table has roughly 190,000 clones, approximately 91% seen once. The TCR comes from an adult in good health. The gene calls are TRBV18 and TRBJ2-3, with 7 bases that match TRBD1. The source material was peripheral blood, sampled on day 0 of AZD1222 vaccination. The CDR3 protein is CASSPGTGTDTQYF. As DNA, the CDR3 is TGTGCCAGCTCACCAGGGACAGGCACAGATACGCAGTATTTT.